This T cell receptor beta chain was recorded in a study of T cell changes during pregnancy in multiple sclerosis. TCRdb keeps only in-frame clones here, not all; method: immunoSEQ multiplex PCR. The sample lists roughly 97,000 clones, 90% seen once, with under 0.85% in the top ten. The V segment lost 6 bases and the J segment 1 base; nucleotides outside the gene matches: 6. Germline CDR1 SGHRS, CDR2 YFSETQ. This CDR3 region has 14 residues. The sample here was peripheral blood, taken in the second trimester of pregnancy. This clonotype originated in a female donor in good health, enrolled as a control in a pregnancy study. The rearrangement joins TRBV5-1 to TRBJ1-1; 7 positions match TRBD1. In nucleotides, the CDR3 is TGCGCCAGCAAGGACAGGACAGGGAACACTGAAGCTTTCTTT. The encoded protein is CASKDRTGNTEAFF.